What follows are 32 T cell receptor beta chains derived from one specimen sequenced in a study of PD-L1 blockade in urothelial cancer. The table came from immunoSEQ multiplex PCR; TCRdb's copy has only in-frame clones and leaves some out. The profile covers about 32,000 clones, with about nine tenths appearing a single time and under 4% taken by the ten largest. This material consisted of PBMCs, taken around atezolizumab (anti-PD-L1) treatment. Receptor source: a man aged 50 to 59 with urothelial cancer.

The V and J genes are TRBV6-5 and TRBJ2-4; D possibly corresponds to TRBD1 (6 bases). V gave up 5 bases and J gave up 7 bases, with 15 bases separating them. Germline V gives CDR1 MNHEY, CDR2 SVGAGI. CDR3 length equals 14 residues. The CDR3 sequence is CASSTGSVGNIQYF. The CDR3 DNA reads TGTGCCAGCAGTACAGGGTCGGTTGGCAACATTCAGTACTTC.

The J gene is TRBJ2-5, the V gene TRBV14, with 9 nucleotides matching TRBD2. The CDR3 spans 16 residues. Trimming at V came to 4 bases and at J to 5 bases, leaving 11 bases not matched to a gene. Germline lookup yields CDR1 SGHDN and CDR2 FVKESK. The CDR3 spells CASSPPGLASGETQYF. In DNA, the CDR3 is TGTGCCAGCAGCCCACCGGGACTAGCCTCCGGGGAGACCCAGTACTTC.

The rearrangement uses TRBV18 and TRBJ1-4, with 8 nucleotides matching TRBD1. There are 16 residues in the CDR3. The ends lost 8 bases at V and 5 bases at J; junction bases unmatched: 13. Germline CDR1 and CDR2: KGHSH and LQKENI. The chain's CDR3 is CASRTTGGQGNEKLFF. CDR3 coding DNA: TGTGCCAGCAGAACAACCGGTGGACAGGGAAATGAAAAACTGTTTTTT.

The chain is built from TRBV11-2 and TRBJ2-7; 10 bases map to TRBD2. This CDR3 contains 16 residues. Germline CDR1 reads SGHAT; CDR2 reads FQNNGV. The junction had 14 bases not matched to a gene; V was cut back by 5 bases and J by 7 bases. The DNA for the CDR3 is TGTGCCAGCAGCCCCAGGGGGCTAGCGGGAGTGGGTGAGCAGTACTTC. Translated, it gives CASSPRGLAGVGEQYF.

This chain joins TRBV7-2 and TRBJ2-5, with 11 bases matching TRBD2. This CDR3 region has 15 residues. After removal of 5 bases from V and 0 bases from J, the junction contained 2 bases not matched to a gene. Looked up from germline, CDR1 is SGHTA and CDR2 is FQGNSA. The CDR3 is CASSQTSGDQETQYF. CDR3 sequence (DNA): TGTGCCAGCAGCCAGACTAGCGGGGACCAAGAGACCCAGTACTTC.

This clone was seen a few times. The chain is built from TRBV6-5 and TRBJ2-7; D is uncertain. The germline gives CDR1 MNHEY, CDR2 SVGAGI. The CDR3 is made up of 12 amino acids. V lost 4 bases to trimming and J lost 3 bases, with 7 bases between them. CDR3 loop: CASSSAGYEQYF. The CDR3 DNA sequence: TGTGCCAGCAGTTCGGCAGGCTACGAGCAGTACTTC.

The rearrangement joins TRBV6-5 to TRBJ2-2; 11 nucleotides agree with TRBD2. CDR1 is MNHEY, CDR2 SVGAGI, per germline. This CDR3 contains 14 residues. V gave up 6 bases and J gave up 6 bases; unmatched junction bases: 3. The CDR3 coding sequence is TGTGCCAGCAGCTCACTAGCGGGAGCCGGGGAGCTGTTTTTT. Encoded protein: CASSSLAGAGELFF.

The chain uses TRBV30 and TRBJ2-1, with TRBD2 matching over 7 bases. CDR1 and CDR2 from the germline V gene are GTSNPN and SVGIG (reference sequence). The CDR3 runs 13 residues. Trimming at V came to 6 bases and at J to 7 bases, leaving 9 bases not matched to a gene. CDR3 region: CACLADNINEQFF. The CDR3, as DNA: TGTGCCTGCCTAGCGGATAACATAAATGAGCAGTTCTTC.

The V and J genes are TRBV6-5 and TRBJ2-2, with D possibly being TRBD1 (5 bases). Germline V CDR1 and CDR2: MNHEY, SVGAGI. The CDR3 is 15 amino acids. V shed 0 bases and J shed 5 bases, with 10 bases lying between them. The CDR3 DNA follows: TGTGCCAGCAGTTACTCCCCAGGGATTACCGGGGAGCTGTTTTTT. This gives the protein CASSYSPGITGELFF.

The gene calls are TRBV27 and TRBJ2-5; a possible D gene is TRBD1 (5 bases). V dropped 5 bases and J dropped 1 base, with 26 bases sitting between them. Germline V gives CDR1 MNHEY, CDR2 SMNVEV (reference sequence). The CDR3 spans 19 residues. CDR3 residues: CASSLTPAGWGFTQETQYF. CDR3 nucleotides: TGTGCCAGCAGTCTTACGCCCGCAGGGTGGGGATTCACCCAAGAGACCCAGTACTTC.

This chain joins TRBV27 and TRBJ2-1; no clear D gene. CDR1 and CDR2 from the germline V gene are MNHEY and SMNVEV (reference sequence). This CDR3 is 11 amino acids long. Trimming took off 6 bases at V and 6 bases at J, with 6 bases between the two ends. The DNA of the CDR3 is TGTGCCAGCAGCAGAGGCAATGAGCAGTTCTTC. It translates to CASSRGNEQFF.

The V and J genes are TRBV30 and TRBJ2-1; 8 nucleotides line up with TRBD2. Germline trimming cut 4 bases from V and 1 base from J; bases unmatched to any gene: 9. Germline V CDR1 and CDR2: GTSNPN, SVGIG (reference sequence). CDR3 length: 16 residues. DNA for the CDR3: TGTGCCTGGACAAGGCTAGCGGGCCCTTCCTACAATGAGCAGTTCTTC. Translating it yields CAWTRLAGPSYNEQFF.

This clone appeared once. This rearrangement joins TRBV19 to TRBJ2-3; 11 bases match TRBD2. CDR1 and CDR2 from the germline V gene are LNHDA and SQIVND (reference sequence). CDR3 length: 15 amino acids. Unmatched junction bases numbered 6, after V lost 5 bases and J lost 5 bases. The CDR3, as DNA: TGTGCCAGTAGTCGACTAGCGGGGTGGAGAGATACGCAGTATTTT. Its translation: CASSRLAGWRDTQYF. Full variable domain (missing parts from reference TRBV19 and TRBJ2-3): DGGITQSPKYLFRKEGQNVTLSCEQNLNHDAMYWYRQDPGQGLRLIYYSQIVNDFQKGDIAEGYSVSREKKESFPLTVTSAQKNPTAFYLCASSRLAGWRDTQYFGPGTRLTVL.

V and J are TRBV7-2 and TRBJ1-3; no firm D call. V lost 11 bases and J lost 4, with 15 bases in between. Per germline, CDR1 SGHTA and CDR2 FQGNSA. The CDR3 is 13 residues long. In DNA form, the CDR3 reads TGTGCCCATTCTAGTGCCGCCGGAAACACCATATATTTT. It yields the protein CAHSSAAGNTIYF.

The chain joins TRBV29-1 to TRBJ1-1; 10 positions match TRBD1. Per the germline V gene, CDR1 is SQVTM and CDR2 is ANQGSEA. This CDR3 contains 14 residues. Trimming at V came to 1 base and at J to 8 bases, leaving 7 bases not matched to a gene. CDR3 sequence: CSVEVAGQGVEAFF. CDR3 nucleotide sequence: TGCAGCGTTGAAGTCGCAGGACAGGGGGTAGAAGCTTTCTTT.

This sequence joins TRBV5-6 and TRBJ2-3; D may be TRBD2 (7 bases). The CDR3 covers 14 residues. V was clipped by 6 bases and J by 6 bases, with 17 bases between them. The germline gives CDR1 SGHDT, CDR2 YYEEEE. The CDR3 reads CASTQRGGWDTQYF. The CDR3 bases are TGTGCCAGCACCCAAAGGGGGGGCTGGGATACGCAGTATTTT.

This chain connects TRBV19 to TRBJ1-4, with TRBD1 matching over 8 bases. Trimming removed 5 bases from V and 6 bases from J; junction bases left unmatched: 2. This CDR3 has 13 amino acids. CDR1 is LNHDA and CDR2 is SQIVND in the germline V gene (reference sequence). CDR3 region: CASSGTGYEKLFF. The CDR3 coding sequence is TGTGCCAGTAGTGGGACAGGTTATGAAAAACTGTTTTTT.

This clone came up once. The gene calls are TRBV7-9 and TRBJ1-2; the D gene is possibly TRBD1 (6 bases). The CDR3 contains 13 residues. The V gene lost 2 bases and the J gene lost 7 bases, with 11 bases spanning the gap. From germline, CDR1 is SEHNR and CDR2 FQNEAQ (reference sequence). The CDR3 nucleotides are TGTGCCAGCAGCTTACAGGGGCAAAGTGGCTACACCTTC. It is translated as CASSLQGQSGYTF.

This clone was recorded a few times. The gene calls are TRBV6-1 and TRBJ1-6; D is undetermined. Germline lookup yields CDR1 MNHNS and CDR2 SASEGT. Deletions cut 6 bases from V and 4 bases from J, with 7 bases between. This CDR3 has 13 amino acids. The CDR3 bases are TGTGCCAGCAGAACACTATATAATTCACCCCTCCACTTT. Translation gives CASRTLYNSPLHF.

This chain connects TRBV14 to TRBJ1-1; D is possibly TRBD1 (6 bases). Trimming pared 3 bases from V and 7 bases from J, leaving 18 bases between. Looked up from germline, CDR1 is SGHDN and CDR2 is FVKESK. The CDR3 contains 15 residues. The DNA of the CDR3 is TGTGCCAGCAGCCATCCCATCGGGGACACAATTGAAGCTTTCTTT. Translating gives CASSHPIGDTIEAFF. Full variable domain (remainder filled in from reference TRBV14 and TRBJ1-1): EAGVTQFPSHSVIEKGQTVTLRCDPISGHDNLYWYRRVMGKEIKFLLHFVKESKQDESGMPNNRFLAERTGGTYSTLKVQPAELEDSGVYFCASSHPIGDTIEAFFGQGTRLTVV.

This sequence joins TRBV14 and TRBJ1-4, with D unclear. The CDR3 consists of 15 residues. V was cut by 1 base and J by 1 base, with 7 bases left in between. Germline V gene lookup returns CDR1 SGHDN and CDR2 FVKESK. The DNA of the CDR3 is TGTGCCAGCAGCCAAGTCCGAGGAACTAATGAAAAACTGTTTTTT. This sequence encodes CASSQVRGTNEKLFF.

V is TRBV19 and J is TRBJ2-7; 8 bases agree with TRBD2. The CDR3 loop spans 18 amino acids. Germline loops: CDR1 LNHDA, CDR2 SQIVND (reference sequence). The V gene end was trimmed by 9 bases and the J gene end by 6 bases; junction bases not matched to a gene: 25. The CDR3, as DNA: TGTGCCAGCCGGAGAATGGGACTAGAAGGAATCCTGATACCCGAGCAGTACTTC. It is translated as CASRRMGLEGILIPEQYF.

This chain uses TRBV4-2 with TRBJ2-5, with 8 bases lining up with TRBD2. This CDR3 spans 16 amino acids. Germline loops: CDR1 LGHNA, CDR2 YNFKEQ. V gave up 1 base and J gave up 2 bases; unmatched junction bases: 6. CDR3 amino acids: CASSQAGTSGQETQYF. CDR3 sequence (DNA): TGTGCCAGCAGCCAAGCGGGAACTAGCGGTCAAGAGACCCAGTACTTC.

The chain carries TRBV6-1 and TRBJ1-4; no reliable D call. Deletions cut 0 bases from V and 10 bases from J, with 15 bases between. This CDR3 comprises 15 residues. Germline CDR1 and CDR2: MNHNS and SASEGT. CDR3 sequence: CASSEANHAVGKLFF. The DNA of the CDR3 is TGTGCCAGCAGTGAAGCTAACCACGCGGTTGGAAAACTGTTTTTT.

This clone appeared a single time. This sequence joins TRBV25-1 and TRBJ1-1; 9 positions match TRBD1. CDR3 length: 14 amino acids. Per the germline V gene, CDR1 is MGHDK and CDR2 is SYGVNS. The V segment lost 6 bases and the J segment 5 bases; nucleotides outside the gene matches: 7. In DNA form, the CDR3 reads TGTGCCAGCAGCACCGGGACAGGGAGAACTGAAGCTTTCTTT. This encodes CASSTGTGRTEAFF.

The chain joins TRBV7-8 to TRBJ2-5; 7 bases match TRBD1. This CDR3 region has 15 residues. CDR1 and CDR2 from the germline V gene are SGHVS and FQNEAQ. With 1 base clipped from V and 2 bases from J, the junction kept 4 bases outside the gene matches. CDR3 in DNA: TGTGCCAGCAGCTTAGAGGGACAGCTGCAAGAGACCCAGTACTTC. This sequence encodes CASSLEGQLQETQYF.

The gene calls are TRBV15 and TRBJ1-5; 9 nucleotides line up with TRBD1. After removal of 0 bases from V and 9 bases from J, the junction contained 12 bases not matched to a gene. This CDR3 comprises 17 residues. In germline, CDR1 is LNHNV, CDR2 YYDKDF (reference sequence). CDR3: CATSRDIGTGKGGPQHF. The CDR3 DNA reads TGTGCCACCAGCAGAGATATAGGGACAGGGAAAGGGGGGCCCCAGCATTTT.

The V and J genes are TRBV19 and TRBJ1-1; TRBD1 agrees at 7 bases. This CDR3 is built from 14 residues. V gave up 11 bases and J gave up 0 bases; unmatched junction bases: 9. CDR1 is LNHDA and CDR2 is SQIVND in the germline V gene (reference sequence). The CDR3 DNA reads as TGTGCCCTGTACAGGGGACAGTTGAACACTGAAGCTTTCTTT. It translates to CALYRGQLNTEAFF.

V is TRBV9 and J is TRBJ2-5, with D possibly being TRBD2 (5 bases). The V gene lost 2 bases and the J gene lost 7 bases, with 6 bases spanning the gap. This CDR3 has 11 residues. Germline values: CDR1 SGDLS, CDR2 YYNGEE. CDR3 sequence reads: CASSVRGTQYF. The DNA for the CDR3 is TGTGCCAGCAGCGTTCGGGGGACCCAGTACTTC.

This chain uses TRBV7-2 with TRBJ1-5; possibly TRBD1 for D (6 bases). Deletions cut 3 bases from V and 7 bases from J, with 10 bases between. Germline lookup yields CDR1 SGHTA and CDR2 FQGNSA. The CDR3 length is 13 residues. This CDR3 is CASSFGGGQPQHF. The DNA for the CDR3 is TGTGCCAGCAGCTTTGGGGGCGGGCAGCCCCAGCATTTT.

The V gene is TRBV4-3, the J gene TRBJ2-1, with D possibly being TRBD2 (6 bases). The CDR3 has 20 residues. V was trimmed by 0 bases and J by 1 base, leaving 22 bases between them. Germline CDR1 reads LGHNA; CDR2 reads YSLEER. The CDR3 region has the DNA TGCGCCAGCAGCCAAGATACTTCGCCCCCAGGGACTCCTTCCTACAATGAGCAGTTCTTC. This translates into CASSQDTSPPGTPSYNEQFF.

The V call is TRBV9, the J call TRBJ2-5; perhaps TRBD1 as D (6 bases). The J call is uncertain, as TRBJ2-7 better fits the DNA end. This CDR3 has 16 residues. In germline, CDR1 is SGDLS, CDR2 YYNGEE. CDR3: CASSRSLLGASYEQYF. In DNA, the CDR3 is TGTGCCAGCAGCCGCTCGTTACTGGGGGCTTCCTACGAGCAGTACTTC.